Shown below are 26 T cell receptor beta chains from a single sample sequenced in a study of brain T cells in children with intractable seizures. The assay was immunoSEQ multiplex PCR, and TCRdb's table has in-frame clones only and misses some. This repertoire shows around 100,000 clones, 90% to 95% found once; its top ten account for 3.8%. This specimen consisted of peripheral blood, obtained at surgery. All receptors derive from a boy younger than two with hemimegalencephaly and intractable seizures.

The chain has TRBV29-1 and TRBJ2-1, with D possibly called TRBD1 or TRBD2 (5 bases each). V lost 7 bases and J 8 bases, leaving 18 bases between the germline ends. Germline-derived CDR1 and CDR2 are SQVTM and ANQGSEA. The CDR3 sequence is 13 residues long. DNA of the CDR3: TGCAGCGATCCAGCTAGGGACCACCATGAGCAGTTCTTC. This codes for CSDPARDHHEQFF.

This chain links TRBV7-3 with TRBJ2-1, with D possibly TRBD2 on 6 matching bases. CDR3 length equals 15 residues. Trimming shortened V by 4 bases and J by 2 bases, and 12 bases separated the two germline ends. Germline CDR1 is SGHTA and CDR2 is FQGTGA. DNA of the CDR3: TGTGCCAGCAGCTACCAAATAGCGGCCTACAATGAGCAGTTCTTC. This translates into CASSYQIAAYNEQFF.

The CDR3 loop reads CASSLSYGRPPNTGELFF. CDR3 coding DNA: TGTGCCAGCAGTTTAAGTTATGGGAGGCCTCCGAACACCGGGGAGCTGTTTTTT. The rearrangement links TRBV28 to TRBJ2-2; tentative D call: TRBD2 (6 bases). CDR3 length: 18 amino acids. The germline V gene encodes CDR1 MDHEN and CDR2 SYDVKM. Trimming removed 2 bases at V and 0 bases at J, with 16 bases between.

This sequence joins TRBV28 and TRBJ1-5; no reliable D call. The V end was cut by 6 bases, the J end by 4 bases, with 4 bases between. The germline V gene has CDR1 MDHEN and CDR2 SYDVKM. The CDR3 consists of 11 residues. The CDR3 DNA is TGTGCCAGCAGGGGGAATCAGCCCCAGCATTTT. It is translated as CASRGNQPQHF.

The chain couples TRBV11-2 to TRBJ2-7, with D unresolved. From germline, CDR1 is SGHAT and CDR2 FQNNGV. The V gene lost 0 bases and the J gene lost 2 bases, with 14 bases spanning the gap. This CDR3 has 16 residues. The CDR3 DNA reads TGTGCCAGCAGCTTAGAACGGGCCTTCTTCCCCTACGAGCAGTACTTC. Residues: CASSLERAFFPYEQYF.

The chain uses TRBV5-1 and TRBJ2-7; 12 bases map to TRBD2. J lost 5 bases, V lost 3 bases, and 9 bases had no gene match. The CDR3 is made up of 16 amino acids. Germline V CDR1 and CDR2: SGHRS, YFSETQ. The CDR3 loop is CASSSTGTSGLDEQYF. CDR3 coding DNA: TGCGCCAGCAGCTCTACCGGGACTAGCGGGTTAGACGAGCAGTACTTC.

The CDR3 nucleotides are TGTGCCAGCGCCCCCTCCGGGTGCTGCGGTGAAGCTTTCTTT. Protein sequence: CASAPSGCCGEAFF. The rearrangement links TRBV6-4 to TRBJ1-1; no reliable D call. The germline V gene encodes CDR1 MRHNA and CDR2 SNTAGT. The V end lost 8 bases, the J end lost 7 bases, and 20 bases lay between the germline ends. The CDR3 is 14 amino acids.

The CDR3 nucleotides are TGTGCCTGGAAGTTCGGTGCGGAGCGGGATGTCCACGAGCAGTACTTC. Translated: CAWKFGAERDVHEQYF. The chain uses TRBV30 and TRBJ2-7; TRBD2 matches 7 bases. Per the germline V gene, CDR1 is GTSNPN and CDR2 is SVGIG (reference sequence). The junction had 17 bases not matched to a gene; V was cut back by 4 bases and J by 5 bases. The CDR3 runs 16 residues.

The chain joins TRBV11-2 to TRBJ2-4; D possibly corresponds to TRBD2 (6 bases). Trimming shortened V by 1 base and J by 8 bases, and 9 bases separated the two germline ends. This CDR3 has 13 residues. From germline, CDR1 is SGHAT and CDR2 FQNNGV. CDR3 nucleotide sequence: TGTGCCAGCAGCTTAGGTGGGGGGTACATTCAGTACTTC. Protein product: CASSLGGGYIQYF.

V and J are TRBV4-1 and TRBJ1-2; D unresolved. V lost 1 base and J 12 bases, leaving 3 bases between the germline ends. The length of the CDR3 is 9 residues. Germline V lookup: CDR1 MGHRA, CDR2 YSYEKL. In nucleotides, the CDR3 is TGCGCCAGCAGCCAAGTAGACACCTTC. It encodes CASSQVDTF.

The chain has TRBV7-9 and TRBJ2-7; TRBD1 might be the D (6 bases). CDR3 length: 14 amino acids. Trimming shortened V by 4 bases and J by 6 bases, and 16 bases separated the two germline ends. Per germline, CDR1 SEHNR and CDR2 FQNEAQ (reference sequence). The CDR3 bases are TGTGCCAGCAGCTCCGGCCCGTTAGGGGGCGAGCAGTACTTC. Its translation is CASSSGPLGGEQYF.

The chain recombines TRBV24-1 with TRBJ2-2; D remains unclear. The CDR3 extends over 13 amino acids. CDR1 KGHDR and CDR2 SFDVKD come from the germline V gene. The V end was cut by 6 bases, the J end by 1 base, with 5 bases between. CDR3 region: CATSFKNTGELFF. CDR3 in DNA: TGTGCCACCAGTTTTAAGAACACCGGGGAGCTGTTTTTT.

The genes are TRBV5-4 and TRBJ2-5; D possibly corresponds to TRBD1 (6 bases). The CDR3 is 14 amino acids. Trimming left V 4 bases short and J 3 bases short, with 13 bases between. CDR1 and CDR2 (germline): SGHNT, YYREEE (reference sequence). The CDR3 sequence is CASSTHRAEETQYF. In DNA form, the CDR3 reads TGTGCCAGCAGCACTCACAGGGCCGAAGAGACCCAGTACTTC.

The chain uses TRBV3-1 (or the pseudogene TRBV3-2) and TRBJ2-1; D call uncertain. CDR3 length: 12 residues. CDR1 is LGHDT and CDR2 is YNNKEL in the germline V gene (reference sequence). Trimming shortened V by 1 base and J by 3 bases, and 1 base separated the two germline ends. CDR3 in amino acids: CASSQVYNEQFF. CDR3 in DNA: TGTGCCAGCAGCCAAGTCTACAATGAGCAGTTCTTC.

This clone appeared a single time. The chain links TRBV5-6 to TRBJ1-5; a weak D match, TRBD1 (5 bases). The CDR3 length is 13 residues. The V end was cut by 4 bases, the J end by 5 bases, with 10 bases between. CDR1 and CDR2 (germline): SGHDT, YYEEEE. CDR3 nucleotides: TGTGCCAGCAGCCAGGGTAGGGATCAGCCCCAGCATTTT. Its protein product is CASSQGRDQPQHF.

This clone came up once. This CDR3 reads CASSQDPSSYNEQFF. The CDR3 DNA is TGTGCCAGCAGCCAAGATCCGAGCTCCTACAATGAGCAGTTCTTC. The chain uses TRBV3-1 (or the pseudogene TRBV3-2) and TRBJ2-1; D remains ambiguous. Per the germline V gene, CDR1 is LGHDT and CDR2 is YNNKEL (reference sequence). This CDR3 region has 15 residues. Deletions cut 0 bases from V and 0 bases from J, with 6 bases between.

CDR3 nucleotide sequence: TGTGCCAGCAGTTTTTCTCAACGCGTTGGACCCTACGAGCAGTACTTC. Translation gives CASSFSQRVGPYEQYF. This chain links TRBV28 with TRBJ2-7; D uncertain. Germline V gene lookup returns CDR1 MDHEN and CDR2 SYDVKM. The CDR3 is 16 residues long. The V gene lost 3 bases and the J gene lost 2 bases, with 17 bases spanning the gap.

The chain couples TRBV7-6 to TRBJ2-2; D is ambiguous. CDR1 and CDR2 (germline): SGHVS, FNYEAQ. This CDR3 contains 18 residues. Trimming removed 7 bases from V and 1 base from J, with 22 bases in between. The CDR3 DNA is TGTGCCAGCACCACGACGAATCCCCGGAACTGGAACACCGGGGAGCTGTTTTTT. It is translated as CASTTTNPRNWNTGELFF.

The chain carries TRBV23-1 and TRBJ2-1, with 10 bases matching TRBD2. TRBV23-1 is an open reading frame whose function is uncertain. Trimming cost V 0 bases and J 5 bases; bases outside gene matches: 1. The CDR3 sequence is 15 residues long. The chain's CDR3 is CASSQSLAGDNEQFF. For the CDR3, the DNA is TGCGCCAGCAGTCAATCGCTAGCGGGAGACAATGAGCAGTTCTTC.

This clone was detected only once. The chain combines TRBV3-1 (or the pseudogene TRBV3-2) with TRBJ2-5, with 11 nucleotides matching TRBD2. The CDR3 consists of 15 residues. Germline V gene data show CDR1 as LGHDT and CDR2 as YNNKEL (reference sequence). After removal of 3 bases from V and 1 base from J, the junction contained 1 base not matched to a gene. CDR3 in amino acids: CASSHGTSGQETQYF. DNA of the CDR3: TGTGCCAGCAGCCATGGGACTAGCGGCCAAGAGACCCAGTACTTC.

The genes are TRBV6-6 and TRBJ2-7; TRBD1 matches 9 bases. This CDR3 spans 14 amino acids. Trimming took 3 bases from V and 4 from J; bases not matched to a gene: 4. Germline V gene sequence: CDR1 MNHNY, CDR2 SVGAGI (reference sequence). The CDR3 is CASSYAGQGYEQYF. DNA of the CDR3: TGTGCCAGCAGTTATGCGGGACAGGGATACGAGCAGTACTTC.

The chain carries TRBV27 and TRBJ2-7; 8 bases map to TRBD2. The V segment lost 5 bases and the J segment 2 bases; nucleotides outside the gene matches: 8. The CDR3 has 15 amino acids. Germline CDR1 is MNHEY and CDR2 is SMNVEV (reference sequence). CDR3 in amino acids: CASSPGLAGTYEQYF. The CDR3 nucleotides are TGTGCCAGCAGTCCCGGACTAGCTGGGACCTACGAGCAGTACTTC.

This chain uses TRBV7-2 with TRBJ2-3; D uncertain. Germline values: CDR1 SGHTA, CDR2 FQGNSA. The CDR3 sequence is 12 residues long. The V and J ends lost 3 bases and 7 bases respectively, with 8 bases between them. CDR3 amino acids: CASSFEVNTQYF. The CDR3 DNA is TGTGCCAGCAGCTTTGAGGTGAATACGCAGTATTTT.

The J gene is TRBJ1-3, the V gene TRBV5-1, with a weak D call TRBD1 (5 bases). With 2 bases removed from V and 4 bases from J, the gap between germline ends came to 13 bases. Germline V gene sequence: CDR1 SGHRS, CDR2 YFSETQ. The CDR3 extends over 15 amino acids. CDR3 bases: TGCGCCAGCAGCTTAGGTCTCAGGGAAGGAAACACCATATATTTT. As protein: CASSLGLREGNTIYF.

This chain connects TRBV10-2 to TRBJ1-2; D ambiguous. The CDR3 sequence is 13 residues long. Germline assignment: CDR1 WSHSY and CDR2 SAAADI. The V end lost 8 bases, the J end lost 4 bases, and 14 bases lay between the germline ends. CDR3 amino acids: CASPRNILYGYTF. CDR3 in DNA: TGCGCCAGCCCCCGAAATATTCTCTATGGCTACACCTTC.

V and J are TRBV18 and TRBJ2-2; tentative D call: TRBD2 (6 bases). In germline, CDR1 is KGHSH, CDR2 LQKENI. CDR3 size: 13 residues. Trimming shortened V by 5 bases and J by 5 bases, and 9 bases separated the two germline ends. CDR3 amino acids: CASSKRGTGELFF. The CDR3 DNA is TGTGCCAGCTCAAAACGGGGGACCGGGGAGCTGTTTTTT.